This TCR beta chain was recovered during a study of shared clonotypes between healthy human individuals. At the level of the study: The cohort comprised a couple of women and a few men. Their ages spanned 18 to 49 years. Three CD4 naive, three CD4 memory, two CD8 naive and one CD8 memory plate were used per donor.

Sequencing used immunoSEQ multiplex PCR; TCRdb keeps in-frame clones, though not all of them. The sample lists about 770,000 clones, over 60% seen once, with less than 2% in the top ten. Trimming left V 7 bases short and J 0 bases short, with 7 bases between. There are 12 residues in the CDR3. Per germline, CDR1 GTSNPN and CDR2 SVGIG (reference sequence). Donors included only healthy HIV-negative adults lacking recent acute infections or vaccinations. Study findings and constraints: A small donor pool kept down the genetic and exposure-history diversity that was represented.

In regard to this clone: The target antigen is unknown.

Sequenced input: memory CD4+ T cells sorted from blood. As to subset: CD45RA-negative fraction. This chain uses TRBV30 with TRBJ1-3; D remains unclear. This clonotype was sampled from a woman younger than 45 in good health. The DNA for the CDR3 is TGTGCCTCCTCCTACTCTGGAAACACCATATATTTT. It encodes CASSYSGNTIYF.